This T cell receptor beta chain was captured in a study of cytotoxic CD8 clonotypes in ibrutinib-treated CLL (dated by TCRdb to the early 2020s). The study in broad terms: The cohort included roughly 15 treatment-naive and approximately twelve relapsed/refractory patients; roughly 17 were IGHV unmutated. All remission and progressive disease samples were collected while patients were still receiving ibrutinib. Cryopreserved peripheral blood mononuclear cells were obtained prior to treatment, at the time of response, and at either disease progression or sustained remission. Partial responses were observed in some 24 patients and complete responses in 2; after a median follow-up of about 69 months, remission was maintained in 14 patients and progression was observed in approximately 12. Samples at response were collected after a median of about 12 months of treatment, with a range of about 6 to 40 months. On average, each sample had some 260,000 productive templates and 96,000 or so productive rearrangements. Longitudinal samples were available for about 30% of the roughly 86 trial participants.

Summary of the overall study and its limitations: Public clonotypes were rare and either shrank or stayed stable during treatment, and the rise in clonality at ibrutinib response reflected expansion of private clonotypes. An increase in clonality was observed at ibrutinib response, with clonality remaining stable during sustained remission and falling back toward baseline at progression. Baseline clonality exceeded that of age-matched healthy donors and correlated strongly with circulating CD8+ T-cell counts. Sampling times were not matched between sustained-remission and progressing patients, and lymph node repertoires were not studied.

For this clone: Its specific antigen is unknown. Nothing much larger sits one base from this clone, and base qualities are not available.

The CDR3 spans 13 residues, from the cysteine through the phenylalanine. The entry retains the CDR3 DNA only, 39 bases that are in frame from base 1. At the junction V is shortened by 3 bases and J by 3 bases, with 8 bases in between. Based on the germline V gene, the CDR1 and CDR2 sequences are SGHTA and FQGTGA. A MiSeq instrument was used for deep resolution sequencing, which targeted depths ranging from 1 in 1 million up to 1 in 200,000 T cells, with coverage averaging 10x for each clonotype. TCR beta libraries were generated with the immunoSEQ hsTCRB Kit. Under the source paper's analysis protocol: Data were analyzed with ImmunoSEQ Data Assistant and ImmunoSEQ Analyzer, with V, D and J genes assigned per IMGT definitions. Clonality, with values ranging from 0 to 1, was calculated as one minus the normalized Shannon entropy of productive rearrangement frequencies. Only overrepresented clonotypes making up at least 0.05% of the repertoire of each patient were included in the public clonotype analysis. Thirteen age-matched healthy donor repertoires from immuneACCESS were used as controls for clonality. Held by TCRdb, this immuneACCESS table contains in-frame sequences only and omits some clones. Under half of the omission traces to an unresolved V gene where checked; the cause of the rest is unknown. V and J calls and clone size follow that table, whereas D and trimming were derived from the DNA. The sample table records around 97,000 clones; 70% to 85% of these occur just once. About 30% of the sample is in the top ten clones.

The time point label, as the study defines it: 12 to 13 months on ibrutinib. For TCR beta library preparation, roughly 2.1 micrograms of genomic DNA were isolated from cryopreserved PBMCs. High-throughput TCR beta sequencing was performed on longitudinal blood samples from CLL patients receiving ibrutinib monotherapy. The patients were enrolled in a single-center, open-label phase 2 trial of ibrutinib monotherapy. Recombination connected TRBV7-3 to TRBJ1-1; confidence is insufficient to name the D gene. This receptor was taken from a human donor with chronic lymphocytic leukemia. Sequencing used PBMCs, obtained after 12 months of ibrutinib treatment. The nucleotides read TGTGCCAGCAGCTTTAACGGGGACACTGAAGCTTTCTTT. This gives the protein CASSFNGDTEAFF.